The clone carrying this T cell receptor beta chain was found a few times. Its antigen is not known. The record originates from a study of CD8+ T cells in alopecia areata. Study in general: Among treated patients, oral tofacitinib was administered at 5 to 10 mg twice daily. Broader study findings: Sequencing of scalp samples also captures resident alphabeta T cells of normal skin. Expanded CD8+ clones among the top 100, as well as scalp clonality, were significantly decreased by tofacitinib.

V was clipped by 5 bases and J by 5 bases; unmatched bases: 10. Germline CDR1 SQVTM, CDR2 ANQGSEA. The CDR3 totals 14 residues. cDNA reverse transcribed from extracted RNA served as the sequencing template. Produced via immunoSEQ multiplex PCR; TCRdb's table is partial and in-frame only. The sample contains around 200,000 clones, about three fifths of which appear only once. Treatment specified: oral pan-JAK inhibitor, 5-10 mg twice daily. The sequencing used CD4+ T cells sorted from blood, collected at week 4, from a patient treated with tofacitinib. The rearrangement joins TRBV29-1 to TRBJ2-5, with 8 positions matching TRBD2. The source of this sequence is a human donor with alopecia areata. The CDR3 bases are TGCAGCGTTTCATCCTCGGGACTAGAGGAGACCCAGTACTTC. This translates into CSVSSSGLEETQYF.